This entry concerns a single T cell receptor (beta chain). Its matching antigen is unknown. MiXCR, applied by TCRdb to the reads, yields one record per CDR3 protein. The sample shows roughly 200,000 distinct CDR3 sequences, 17% of them seen only once. The CDR3 runs 13 residues. The ends lost 5 bases at V and 5 bases at J; junction bases unmatched: 3. CDR1 is MNHEY, CDR2 SVGAGI, per germline. This sample was taken from a study of T cell repertoires in cytomegalovirus infection. Study results and limitations: Clonotypes of TCR beta that were HLA-C-restricted and CMV-specific dominated the ex vivo response.

The sample comprised CD8+ T cells from PBMCs. The chain is built from TRBV6-5 and TRBJ2-1; TRBD1 aligns across 7 bases. The receptor's source is a human donor in good health (CMV status not recorded). Some clones in this sample may be carry-over from other donors' samples. The CDR3 DNA sequence: TGTGCCAGCAGTCTCACAGGGGACAATGAGCAGTTCTTC. It is translated as CASSLTGDNEQFF.